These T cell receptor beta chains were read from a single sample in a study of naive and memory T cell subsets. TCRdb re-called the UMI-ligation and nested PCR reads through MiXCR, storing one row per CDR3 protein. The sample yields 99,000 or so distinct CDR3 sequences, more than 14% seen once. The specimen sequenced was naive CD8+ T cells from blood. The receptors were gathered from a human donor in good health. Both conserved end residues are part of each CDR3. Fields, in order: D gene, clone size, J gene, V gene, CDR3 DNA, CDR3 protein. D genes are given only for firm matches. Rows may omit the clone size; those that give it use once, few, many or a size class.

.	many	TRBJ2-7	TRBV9	TGTGCCAGCAGCGTAGGGGACCTGGGGGAGCAGTACTTC	CASSVGDLGEQYF
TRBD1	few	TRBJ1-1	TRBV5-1	TGCGCCAGCAGCAAGGACAGGGGGCGCGGTGAAGCTTTCTTT	CASSKDRGRGEAFF
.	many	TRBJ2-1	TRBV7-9	TGTGCCAGCAACCGAGGGGGAGTCAATGAGCAGTTCTTC	CASNRGGVNEQFF
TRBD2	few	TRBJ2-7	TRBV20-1	TGCAGTGGGCTAGAGTTGACGCGGGGGAGGCCCTACGAGCAGTACTTC	CSGLELTRGRPYEQYF
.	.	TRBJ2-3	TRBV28	TGTGCCAGCAGTGGCAGACTAGAGACGACGCAGTATTTT	CASSGRLETTQYF
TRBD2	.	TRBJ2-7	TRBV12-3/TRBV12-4	TGTGCCAGCAGCAGCGGGATTTGGGGCGACGAGCAGTACTTC	CASSSGIWGDEQYF
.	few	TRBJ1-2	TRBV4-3	TGCGCCAGCAGCCAAGATATAGGATCTAACTATGGCTACACCTTC	CASSQDIGSNYGYTF
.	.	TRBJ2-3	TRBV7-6	TGTGCCAGCAGCTTAGGGGGGCCCCGGCCAGATACGCAGTATTTT	CASSLGGPRPDTQYF
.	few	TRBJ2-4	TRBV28	TGTGCCAGCAGCCGCGGGGCGACAGGGAATCGGTTAAACATTCAGTACTTC	CASSRGATGNRLNIQYF
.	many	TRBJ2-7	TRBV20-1	TGCAGTGCTGGAACCCACGATAGGACGTCTGCCTACGAGCAGTACTTC	CSAGTHDRTSAYEQYF
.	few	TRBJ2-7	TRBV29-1	TGCAGCGTTCGTCAGGGTCCGTACGAGCAGTACTTC	CSVRQGPYEQYF
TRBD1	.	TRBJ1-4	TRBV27	TGTGCCAGCAGATCTCGACAGGGTAGTGAAAAACTGTTTTTT	CASRSRQGSEKLFF
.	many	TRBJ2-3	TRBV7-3	TGTGCCAGCAGCAACGGAGGAAACGTAGATACGCAGTATTTT	CASSNGGNVDTQYF
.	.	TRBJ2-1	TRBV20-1	TGCAGTGCTAGAGTAGCGGAAAACAATGAGCAGTTCTTC	CSARVAENNEQFF
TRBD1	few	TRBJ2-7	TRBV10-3	TGTGCCACCTCCGGGACAGGGCTTTCTTGGATCGGTTTCTACGAGCAGTACTTC	CATSGTGLSWIGFYEQYF
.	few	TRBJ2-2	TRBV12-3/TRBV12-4	TGTGCCAGCAGTTTTTCACTAGCCGGGGAGCTGTTTTTT	CASSFSLAGELFF
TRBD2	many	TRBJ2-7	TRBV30	TGTGCCTGGAAGACTAGCGGGAGGTACGAGCAGTACTTC	CAWKTSGRYEQYF
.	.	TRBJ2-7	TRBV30	TGTGCCTGGAGGGGGGAAGGGATCGAGCAGTACTTC	CAWRGEGIEQYF
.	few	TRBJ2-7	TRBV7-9	TGTGCCAGCAGCTTAGAAAGTTCCCTTGGCCCACCCCAGTACTTC	CASSLESSLGPPQYF
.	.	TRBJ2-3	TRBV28	TGTGCCAGCAGTTCCCATACAGATACGCAGTATTTT	CASSSHTDTQYF
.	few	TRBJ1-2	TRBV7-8	TGTGCCAGCAGCTGGCCTGATGGGGTTCGGGGCTACACCTTC	CASSWPDGVRGYTF
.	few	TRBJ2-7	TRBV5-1	TGCGCCAGCAGCTTGTTAGGCGGGACCGAGCAGTACTTC	CASSLLGGTEQYF
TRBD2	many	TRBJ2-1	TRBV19	TGTGCCAGTAGTATTACTGGCGGGAGGTACAATGAGCAGTTCTTC	CASSITGGRYNEQFF
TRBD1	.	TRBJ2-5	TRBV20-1	TGCAGTGCTGACAGGGGAGAGACCCAGTACTTC	CSADRGETQYF
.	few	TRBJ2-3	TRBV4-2	TGTGCCAGCGCCCAGGGAATCCCCACAGATACGCAGTATTTT	CASAQGIPTDTQYF
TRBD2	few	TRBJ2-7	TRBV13	TGTGCCAGCAGCCTAGGACTAGCGGGAGGCCCTTACGAGCAGTACTTC	CASSLGLAGGPYEQYF
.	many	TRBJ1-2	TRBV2	TGTGCCAGCAGTGATCCCCGGGGGCAGTGGAGCTACACCTTC	CASSDPRGQWSYTF